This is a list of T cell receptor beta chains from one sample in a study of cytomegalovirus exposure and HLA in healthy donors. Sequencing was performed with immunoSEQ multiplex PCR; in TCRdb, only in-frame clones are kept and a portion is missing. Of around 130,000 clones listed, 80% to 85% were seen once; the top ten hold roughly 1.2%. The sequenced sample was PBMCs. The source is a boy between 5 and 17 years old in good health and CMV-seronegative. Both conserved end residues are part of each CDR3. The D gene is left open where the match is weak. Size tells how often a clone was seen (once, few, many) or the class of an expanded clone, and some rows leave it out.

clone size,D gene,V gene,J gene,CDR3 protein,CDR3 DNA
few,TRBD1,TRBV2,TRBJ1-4,CASRQTGLNEKLFF,TGTGCCAGCAGGCAGACAGGGCTGAATGAAAAACTGTTTTTT
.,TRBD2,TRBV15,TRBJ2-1,CATSDYVHSGNNEQFF,TGTGCCACCAGCGACTACGTTCATAGCGGGAACAATGAGCAGTTCTTC
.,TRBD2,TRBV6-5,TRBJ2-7,CASSYGLAGTYEQYF,TGTGCCAGCAGTTACGGGCTAGCGGGGACCTACGAGCAGTACTTC
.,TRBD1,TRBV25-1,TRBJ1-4,CASSERDRGNNEKLFF,TGTGCCAGCAGTGAGCGAGACAGGGGAAATAATGAAAAACTGTTTTTT
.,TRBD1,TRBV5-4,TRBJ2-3,CASSLDRGSTDTQYF,TGTGCCAGCAGCTTGGACAGGGGGAGCACAGATACGCAGTATTTT
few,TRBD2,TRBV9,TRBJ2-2,CASSVGGRAFGGELFF,TGTGCCAGCAGCGTAGGCGGGAGGGCCTTTGGTGGGGAGCTGTTTTTT
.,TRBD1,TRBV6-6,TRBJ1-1,CASSYTGQGNTEAFF,TGTGCCAGCAGTTACACGGGACAGGGGAACACTGAAGCTTTCTTT
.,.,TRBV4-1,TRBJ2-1,CASSHRDEQFF,TGCGCCAGCAGCCATAGAGATGAGCAGTTCTTC
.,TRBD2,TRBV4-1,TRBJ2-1,CASSPYAGEGDEQFF,TGCGCCAGCAGCCCATATGCGGGGGAAGGAGATGAGCAGTTCTTC
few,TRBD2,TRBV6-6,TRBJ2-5,CASSYSYGAGGETQYF,TGTGCCAGCAGTTACTCGTACGGGGCGGGAGGGGAGACCCAGTACTTC
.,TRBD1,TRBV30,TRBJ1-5,CAWRGTGGSGAQHF,TGTGCCTGGAGGGGGACAGGGGGCAGCGGGGCCCAGCATTTT
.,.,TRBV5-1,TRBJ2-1,CASSLGEMTREQFF,TGCGCCAGCAGCTTGGGAGAGATGACGCGGGAGCAGTTCTTC
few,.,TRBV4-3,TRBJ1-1,CASSQDARETEAFF,TGCGCCAGCAGCCAAGATGCCCGGGAAACGGAAGCTTTCTTT
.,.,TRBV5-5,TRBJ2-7,CASSSPTVEQYF,TGTGCCAGCAGCTCACCGACTGTCGAGCAGTACTTC
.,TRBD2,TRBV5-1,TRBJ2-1,CASSPPLAGYNEQFF,TGCGCCAGCAGCCCACCTCTAGCGGGCTACAATGAGCAGTTCTTC
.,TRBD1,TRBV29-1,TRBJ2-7,CSVWDRVSEQYF,TGCAGCGTCTGGGACAGGGTGAGCGAGCAGTACTTC
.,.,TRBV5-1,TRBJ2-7,CASSLGLGSGRYEQYF,TGCGCCAGCAGCTTGGGTCTGGGTAGCGGACGGTACGAGCAGTACTTC
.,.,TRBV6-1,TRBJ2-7,CASHDSYEQYF,TGTGCCAGCCACGATAGCTACGAGCAGTACTTC
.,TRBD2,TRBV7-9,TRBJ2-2,CAAGVPGELFF,TGTGCCGCGGGGGTCCCCGGGGAGCTGTTTTTT
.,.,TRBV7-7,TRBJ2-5,CASSPGLNQETQYF,TGTGCCAGCAGCCCTGGGCTGAACCAAGAGACCCAGTACTTC
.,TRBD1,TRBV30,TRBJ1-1,CAWTGQAGTEAFF,TGTGCCTGGACGGGACAGGCGGGGACTGAAGCTTTCTTT
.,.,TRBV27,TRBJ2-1,CASSYRSGNEQFF,TGTGCCAGCAGTTACCGTAGCGGCAATGAGCAGTTCTTC
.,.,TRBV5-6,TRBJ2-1,CASSLSALDEQFF,TGTGCCAGCAGCTTGAGCGCCCTCGATGAGCAGTTCTTC
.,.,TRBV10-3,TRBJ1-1,CAIRSGVSDTEAFF,TGTGCCATCAGATCAGGGGTTTCCGACACTGAAGCTTTCTTT
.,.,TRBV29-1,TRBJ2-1,CSGYGVSDEQFF,TGCAGCGGATATGGTGTGTCAGATGAGCAGTTCTTC
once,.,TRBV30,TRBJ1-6,CAWSVRDNNSPLHF,TGTGCCTGGAGTGTACGAGACAATAATTCACCCCTCCACTTT
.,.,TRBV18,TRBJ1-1,CASSPTGSTEAFF,TGTGCCAGCTCACCAACAGGGTCCACTGAAGCTTTCTTT
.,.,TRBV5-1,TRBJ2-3,CASSFGGITDTQYF,TGCGCCAGCAGCTTCGGCGGGATAACAGATACGCAGTATTTT
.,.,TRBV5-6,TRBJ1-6,CASSFTQDSYNSPLHF,TGTGCCAGCAGCTTTACACAGGACTCCTATAATTCACCCCTCCACTTT
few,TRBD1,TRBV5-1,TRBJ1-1,CASSLRGTGDVTEAFF,TGCGCCAGCAGCCTCCGGGGAACAGGGGACGTCACTGAAGCTTTCTTT
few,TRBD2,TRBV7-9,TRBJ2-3,CASSSSGRGTDTQYF,TGTGCCAGCAGCTCTAGCGGGAGAGGAACAGATACGCAGTATTTT
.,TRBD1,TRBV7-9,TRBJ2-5,CASSSGTENGETQYF,TGTGCCAGCAGTTCCGGGACAGAGAATGGGGAGACCCAGTACTTC
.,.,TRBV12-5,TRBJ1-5,CASGRDSVNQPQHF,TGTGCTAGTGGCCGCGACAGCGTCAATCAGCCCCAGCATTTT
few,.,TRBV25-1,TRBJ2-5,CASSGYRGETQYF,TGTGCCAGCAGTGGTTACCGGGGAGAGACCCAGTACTTC
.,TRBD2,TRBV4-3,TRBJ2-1,CASSQDSSQASGIYNEQFF,TGCGCCAGCAGCCAAGATTCATCCCAGGCTAGCGGGATTTACAATGAGCAGTTCTTC
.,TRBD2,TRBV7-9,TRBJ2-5,CASSLALAGVHQETQYF,TGTGCCAGCAGCTTAGCGCTAGCGGGAGTCCACCAAGAGACCCAGTACTTC
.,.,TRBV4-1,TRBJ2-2,CASSQPKVTDTGELFF,TGCGCCAGCAGCCAACCGAAAGTCACGGACACCGGGGAGCTGTTTTTT
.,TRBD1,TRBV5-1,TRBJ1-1,CASSVDRATEAFF,TGCGCCAGCAGCGTAGACAGGGCCACTGAAGCTTTCTTT
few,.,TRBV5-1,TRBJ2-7,CASSISGAWYEQYF,TGCGCCAGCAGTATCAGCGGCGCCTGGTACGAGCAGTACTTC
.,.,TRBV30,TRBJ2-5,CAWSGVETQYF,TGTGCCTGGTCAGGTGTAGAGACCCAGTACTTC
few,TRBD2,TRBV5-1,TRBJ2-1,CASSQTSGNSEQFF,TGCGCCAGCAGCCAGACTAGCGGGAATAGTGAGCAGTTCTTC
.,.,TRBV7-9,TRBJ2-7,CASSSTRYNYEQYF,TGTGCCAGCAGCTCGACTCGATATAACTACGAGCAGTACTTC
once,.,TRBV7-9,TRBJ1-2,CASSLETALLLGYTF,TGTGCCAGCAGCTTAGAGACAGCATTACTCCTCGGCTACACCTTC
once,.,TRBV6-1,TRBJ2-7,CASSETGEHEQYF,TGTGCCAGCAGTGAAACGGGAGAGCACGAGCAGTACTTC
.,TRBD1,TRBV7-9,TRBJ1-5,CASSLAEGATSNQPQHF,TGTGCCAGCAGCTTAGCCGAGGGGGCGACTAGCAATCAGCCCCAGCATTTT
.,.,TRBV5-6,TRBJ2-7,CASSSRGGKYEQYF,TGTGCCAGCAGCTCACGTGGGGGGAAGTACGAGCAGTACTTC
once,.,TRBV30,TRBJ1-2,CAWGPGYGYTF,TGTGCCTGGGGCCCGGGGTATGGCTACACCTTC
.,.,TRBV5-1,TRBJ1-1,CASNLAVSNTEAFF,TGCGCCAGCAACTTGGCCGTATCGAACACTGAAGCTTTCTTT